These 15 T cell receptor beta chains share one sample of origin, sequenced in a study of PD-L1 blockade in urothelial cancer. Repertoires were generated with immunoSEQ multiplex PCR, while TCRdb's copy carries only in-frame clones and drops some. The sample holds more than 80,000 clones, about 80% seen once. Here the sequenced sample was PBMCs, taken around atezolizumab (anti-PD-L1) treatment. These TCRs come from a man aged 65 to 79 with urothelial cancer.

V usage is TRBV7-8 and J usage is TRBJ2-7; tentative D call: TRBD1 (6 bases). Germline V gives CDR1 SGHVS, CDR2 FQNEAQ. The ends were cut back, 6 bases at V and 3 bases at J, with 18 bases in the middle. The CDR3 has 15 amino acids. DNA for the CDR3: TGTGCCAGCAGGTACAGGGCACGGGCCGTCTACGAGCAGTACTTC. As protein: CASRYRARAVYEQYF.

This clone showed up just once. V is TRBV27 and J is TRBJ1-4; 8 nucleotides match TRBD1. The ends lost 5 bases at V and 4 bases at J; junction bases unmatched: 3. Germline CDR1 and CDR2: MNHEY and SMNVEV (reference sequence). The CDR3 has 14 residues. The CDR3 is CASSTRGLNEKLFF. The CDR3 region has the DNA TGTGCCAGCAGTACCAGGGGGCTTAATGAAAAACTGTTTTTT.

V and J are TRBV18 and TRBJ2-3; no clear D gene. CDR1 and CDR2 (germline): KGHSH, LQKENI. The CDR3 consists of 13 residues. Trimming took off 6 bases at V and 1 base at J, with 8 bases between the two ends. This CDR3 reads CASSPQGTDTQYF. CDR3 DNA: TGTGCCAGCTCCCCCCAGGGCACAGATACGCAGTATTTT.

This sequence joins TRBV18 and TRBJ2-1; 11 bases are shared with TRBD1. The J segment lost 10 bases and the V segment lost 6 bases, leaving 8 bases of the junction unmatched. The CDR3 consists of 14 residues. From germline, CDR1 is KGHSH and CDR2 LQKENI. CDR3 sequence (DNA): TGTGCCAGCTCTCCAGGACAGGGGGCTATGGAGCAGTTCTTC. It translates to CASSPGQGAMEQFF.

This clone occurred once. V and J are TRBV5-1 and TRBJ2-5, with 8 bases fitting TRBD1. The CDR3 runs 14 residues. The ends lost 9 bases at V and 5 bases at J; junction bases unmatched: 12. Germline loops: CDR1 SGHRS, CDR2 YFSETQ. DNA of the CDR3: TGCGCCACCTCACAGACAGGGGATGGGGAGACCCAGTACTTC. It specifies CATSQTGDGETQYF.

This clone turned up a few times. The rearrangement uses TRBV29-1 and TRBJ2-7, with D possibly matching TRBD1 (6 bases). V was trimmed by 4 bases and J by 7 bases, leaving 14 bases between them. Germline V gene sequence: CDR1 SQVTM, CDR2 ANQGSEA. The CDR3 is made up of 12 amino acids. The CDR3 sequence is CSVGQGSGEQYF. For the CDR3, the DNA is TGCAGCGTTGGGCAGGGGAGCGGAGAGCAGTACTTC.

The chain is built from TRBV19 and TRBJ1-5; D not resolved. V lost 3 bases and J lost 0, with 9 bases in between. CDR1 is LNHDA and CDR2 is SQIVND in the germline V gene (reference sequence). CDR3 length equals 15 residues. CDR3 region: CASSIEGLSNQPQHF. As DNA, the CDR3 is TGTGCCAGTAGTATTGAGGGTCTTAGCAATCAGCCCCAGCATTTT. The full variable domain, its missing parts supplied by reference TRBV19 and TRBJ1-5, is DGGITQSPKYLFRKEGQNVTLSCEQNLNHDAMYWYRQDPGQGLRLIYYSQIVNDFQKGDIAEGYSVSREKKESFPLTVTSAQKNPTAFYLCASSIEGLSNQPQHFGDGTRLSIL.

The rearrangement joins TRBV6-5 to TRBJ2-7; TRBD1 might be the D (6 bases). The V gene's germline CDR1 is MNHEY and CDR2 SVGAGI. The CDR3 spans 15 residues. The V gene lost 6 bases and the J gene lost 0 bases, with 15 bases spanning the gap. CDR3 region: CASRRRQVPSYEQYF. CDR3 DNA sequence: TGTGCCAGCAGGCGCCGACAGGTCCCCTCCTACGAGCAGTACTTC.

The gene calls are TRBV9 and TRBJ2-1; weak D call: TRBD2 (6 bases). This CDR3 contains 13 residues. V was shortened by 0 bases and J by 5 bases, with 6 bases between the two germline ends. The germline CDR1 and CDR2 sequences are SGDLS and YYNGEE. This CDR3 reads CASSVGTNNEQFF. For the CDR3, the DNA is TGTGCCAGCAGCGTAGGGACTAACAATGAGCAGTTCTTC.

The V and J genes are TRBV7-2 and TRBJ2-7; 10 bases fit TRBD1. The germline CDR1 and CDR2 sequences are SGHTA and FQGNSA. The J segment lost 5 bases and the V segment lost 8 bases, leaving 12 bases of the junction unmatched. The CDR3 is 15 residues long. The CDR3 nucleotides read TGTGCCAGCCTCCCCCGGGGGACAGGGGTGAACGAGCAGTACTTC. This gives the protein CASLPRGTGVNEQYF.

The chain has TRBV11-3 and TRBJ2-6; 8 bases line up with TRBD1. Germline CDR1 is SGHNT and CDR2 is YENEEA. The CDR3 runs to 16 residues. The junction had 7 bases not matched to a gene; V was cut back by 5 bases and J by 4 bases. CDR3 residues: CASSARTGNGANVLTF. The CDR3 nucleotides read TGTGCCAGCAGCGCTCGGACAGGGAACGGGGCCAACGTCCTGACTTTC.

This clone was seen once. The CDR3: CSASLRDNSYEQYF. As DNA, the CDR3 is TGCAGCGCCTCACTTCGGGACAACTCCTACGAGCAGTACTTC. The chain recombines TRBV29-1 with TRBJ2-7; D may be TRBD1 (6 bases). The CDR3 covers 14 residues. V lost 7 bases and J 0 bases, leaving 16 bases between the germline ends. Germline V gives CDR1 SQVTM, CDR2 ANQGSEA.

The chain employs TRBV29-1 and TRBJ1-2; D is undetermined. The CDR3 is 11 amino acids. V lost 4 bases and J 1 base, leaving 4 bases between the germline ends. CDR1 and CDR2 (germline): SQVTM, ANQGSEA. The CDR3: CSVVFNYGYTF. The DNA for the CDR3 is TGCAGCGTTGTATTTAACTATGGCTACACCTTC.

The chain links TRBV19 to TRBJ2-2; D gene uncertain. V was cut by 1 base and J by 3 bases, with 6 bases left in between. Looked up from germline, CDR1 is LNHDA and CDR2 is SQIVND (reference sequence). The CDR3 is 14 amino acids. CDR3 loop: CASSIGAHTGELFF. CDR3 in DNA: TGTGCCAGTAGTATAGGGGCCCACACCGGGGAGCTGTTTTTT.

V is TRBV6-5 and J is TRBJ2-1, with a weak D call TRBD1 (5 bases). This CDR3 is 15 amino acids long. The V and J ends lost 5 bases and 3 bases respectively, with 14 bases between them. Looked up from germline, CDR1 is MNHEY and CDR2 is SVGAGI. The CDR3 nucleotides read TGTGCCAGCAGTCCTGACAGACCGAACTACAATGAGCAGTTCTTC. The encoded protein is CASSPDRPNYNEQFF.